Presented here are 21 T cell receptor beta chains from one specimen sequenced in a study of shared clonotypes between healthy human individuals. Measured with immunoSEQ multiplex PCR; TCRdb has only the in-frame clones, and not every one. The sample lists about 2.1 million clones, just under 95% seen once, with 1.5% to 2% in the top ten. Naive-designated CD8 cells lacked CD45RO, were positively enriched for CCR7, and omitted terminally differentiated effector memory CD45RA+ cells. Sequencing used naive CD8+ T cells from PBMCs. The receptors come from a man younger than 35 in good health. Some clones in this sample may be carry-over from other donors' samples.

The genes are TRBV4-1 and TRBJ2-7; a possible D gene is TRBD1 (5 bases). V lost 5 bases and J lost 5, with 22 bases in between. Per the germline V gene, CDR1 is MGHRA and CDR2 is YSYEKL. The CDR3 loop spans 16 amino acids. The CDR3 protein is CASSRGTPTPRDEQYF. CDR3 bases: TGCGCCAGCAGCAGAGGTACACCAACCCCCAGGGACGAGCAGTACTTC.

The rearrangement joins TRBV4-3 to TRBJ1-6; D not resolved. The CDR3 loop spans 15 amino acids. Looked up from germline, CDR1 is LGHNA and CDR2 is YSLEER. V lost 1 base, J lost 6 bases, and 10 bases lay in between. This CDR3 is CASSQGTRGNSPLHF. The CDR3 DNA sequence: TGCGCCAGCAGCCAAGGCACCCGGGGTAATTCACCCCTCCACTTT.

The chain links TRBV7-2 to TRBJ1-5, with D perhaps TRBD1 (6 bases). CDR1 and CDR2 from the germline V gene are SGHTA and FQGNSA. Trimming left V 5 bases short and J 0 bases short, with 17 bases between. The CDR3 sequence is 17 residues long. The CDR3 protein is CASSAQGTENSNQPQHF. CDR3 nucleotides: TGTGCCAGCAGCGCCCAGGGGACCGAAAATAGCAATCAGCCCCAGCATTTT.

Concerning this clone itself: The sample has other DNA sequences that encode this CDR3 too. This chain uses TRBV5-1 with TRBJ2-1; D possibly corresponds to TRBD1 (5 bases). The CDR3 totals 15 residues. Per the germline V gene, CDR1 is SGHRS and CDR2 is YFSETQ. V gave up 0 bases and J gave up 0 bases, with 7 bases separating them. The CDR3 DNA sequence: TGCGCCAGCAGCTTGGACAGGAGCTCCTACAATGAGCAGTTCTTC. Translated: CASSLDRSSYNEQFF.

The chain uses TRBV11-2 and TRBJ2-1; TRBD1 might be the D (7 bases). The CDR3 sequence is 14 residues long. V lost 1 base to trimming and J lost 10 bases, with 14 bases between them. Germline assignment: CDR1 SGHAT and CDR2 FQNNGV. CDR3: CASSLVGRGDEQFF. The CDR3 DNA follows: TGTGCCAGCAGCTTAGTGGGCAGGGGGGACGAGCAGTTCTTC.

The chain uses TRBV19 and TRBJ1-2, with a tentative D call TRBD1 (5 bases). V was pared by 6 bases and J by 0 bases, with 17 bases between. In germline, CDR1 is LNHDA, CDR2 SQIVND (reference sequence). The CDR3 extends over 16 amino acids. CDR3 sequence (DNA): TGTGCCAGTAGCCTTGCCGAGGCGGGGGCTAACTATGGCTACACCTTC. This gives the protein CASSLAEAGANYGYTF. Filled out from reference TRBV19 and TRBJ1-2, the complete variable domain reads DGGITQSPKYLFRKEGQNVTLSCEQNLNHDAMYWYRQDPGQGLRLIYYSQIVNDFQKGDIAEGYSVSREKKESFPLTVTSAQKNPTAFYLCASSLAEAGANYGYTFGSGTRLTVV.

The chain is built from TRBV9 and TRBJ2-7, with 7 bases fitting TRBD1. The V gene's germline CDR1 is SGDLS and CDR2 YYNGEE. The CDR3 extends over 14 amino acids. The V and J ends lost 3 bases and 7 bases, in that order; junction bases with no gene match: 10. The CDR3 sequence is CASSAPTGTGEQYF. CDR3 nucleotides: TGTGCCAGCAGCGCCCCGACAGGGACGGGGGAGCAGTACTTC.

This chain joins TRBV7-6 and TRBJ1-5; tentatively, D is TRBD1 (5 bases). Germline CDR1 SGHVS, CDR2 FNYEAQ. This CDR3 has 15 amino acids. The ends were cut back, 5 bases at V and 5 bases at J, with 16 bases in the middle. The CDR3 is CASSPLFTGDQPQHF. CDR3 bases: TGTGCCAGCAGCCCGCTGTTCACGGGGGATCAGCCCCAGCATTTT.

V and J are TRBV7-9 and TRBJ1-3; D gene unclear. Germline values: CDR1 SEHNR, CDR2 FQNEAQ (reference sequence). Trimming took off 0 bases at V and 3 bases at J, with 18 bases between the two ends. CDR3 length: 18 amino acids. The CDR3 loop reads CASSLAGGEIPFGNTIYF. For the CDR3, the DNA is TGTGCCAGCAGCTTAGCGGGAGGCGAGATTCCCTTTGGAAACACCATATATTTT.

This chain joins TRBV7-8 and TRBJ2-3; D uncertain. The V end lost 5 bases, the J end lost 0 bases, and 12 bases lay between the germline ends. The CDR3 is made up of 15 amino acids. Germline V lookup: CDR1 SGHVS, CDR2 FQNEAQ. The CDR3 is CASSPERASTDTQYF. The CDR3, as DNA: TGTGCCAGCAGCCCCGAAAGGGCTAGCACAGATACGCAGTATTTT.

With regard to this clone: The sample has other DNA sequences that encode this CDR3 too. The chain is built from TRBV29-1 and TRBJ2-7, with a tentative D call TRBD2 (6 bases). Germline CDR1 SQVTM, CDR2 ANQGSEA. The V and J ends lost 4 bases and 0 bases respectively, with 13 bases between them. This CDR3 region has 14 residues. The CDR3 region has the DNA TGCAGCGTTGCTGGGGGGTCTAGCTCCTACGAGCAGTACTTC. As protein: CSVAGGSSSYEQYF.

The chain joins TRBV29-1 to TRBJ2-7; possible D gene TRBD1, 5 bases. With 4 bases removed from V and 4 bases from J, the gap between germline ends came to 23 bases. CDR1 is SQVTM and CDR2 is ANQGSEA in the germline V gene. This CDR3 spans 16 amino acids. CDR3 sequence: CSVAGIPLTAYYEQYF. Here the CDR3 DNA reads TGCAGCGTTGCTGGCATTCCGTTGACAGCATATTACGAGCAGTACTTC.

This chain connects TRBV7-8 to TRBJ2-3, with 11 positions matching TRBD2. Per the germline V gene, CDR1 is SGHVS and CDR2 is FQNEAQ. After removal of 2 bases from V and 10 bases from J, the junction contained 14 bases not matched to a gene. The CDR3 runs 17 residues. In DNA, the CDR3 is TGTGCCAGCAGCTTAATGTTACTAGCGGGAGAGGCTAGGGCGCAGTATTTT. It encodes CASSLMLLAGEARAQYF.

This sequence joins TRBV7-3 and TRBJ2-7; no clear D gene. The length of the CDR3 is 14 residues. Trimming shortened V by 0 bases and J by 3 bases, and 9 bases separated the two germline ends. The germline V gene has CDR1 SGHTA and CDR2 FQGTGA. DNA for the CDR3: TGTGCCAGCAGCTTAACCGGCGGAAACTACGAGCAGTACTTC. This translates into CASSLTGGNYEQYF.

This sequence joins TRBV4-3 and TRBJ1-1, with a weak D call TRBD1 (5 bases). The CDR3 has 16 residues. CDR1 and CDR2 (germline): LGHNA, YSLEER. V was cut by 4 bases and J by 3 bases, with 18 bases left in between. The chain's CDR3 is CASSPGWAEGYTEAFF. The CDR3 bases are TGCGCCAGCAGCCCCGGGTGGGCTGAGGGGTACACTGAAGCTTTCTTT.

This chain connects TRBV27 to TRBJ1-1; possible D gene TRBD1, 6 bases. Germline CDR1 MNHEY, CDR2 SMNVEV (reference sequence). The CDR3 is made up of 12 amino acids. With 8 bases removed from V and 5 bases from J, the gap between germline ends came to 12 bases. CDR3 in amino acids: CASYSRGTEAFF. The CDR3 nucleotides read TGTGCCAGCTATTCCAGGGGTACTGAAGCTTTCTTT.

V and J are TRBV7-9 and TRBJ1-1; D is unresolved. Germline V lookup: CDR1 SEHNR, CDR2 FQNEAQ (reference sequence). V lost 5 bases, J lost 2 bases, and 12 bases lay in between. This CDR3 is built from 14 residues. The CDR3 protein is CASSPGRPNTEAFF. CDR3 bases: TGTGCCAGCAGCCCCGGTCGGCCAAACACTGAAGCTTTCTTT. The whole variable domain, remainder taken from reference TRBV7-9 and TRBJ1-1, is DTGVSQNPRHKITKRGQNVTFRCDPISEHNRLYWYRQTLGQGPEFLTYFQNEAQLEKSRLLSDRFSAERPKGSFSTLEIQRTEQGDSAMYLCASSPGRPNTEAFFGQGTRLTVV.

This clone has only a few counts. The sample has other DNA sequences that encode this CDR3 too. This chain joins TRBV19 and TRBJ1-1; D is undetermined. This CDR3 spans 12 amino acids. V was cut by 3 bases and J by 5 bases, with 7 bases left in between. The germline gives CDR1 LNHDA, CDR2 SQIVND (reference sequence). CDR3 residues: CASSIASTEAFF. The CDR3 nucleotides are TGTGCCAGTAGTATTGCCAGTACTGAAGCTTTCTTT. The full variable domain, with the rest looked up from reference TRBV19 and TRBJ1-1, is DGGITQSPKYLFRKEGQNVTLSCEQNLNHDAMYWYRQDPGQGLRLIYYSQIVNDFQKGDIAEGYSVSREKKESFPLTVTSAQKNPTAFYLCASSIASTEAFFGQGTRLTVV.

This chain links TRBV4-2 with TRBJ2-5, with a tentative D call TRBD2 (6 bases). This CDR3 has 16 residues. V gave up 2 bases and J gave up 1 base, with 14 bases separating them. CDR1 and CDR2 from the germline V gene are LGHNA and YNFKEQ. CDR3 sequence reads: CASSQRAGIFQETQYF. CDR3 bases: TGTGCCAGCAGCCAAAGGGCGGGAATCTTCCAAGAGACCCAGTACTTC.

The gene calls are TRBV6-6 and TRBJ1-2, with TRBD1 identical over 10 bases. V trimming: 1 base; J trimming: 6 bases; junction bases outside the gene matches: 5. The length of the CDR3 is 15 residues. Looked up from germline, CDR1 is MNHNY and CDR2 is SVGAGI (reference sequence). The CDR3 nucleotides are TGTGCCAGCAGTTACTTCCGGACAGGGGGAGATGGCTACACCTTC. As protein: CASSYFRTGGDGYTF.

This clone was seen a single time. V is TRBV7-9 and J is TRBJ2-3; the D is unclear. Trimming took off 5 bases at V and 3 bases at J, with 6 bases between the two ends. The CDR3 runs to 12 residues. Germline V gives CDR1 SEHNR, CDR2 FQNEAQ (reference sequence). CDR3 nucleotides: TGTGCCAGCAGCCAAACAACAGATACGCAGTATTTT. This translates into CASSQTTDTQYF.